These 32 T cell receptor beta chains share one sample of origin, sequenced in a study of cytotoxic CD8 clonotypes in ibrutinib-treated CLL. Sequencing used immunoSEQ multiplex PCR; TCRdb keeps in-frame clones, though not all of them. Of 200,000 to 250,000 clones detected, around three quarters appear once; the ten largest clones hold about 16%. This specimen consisted of PBMCs, obtained after 24 months of ibrutinib treatment. The receptors were gathered from a human donor with chronic lymphocytic leukemia.

This clone was seen a handful of times. V is TRBV28 and J is TRBJ1-3, with D perhaps matching TRBD1 (5 bases). The CDR3 contains 15 residues. The germline V gene has CDR1 MDHEN and CDR2 SYDVKM. V lost 4 bases to trimming and J lost 0 bases, with 10 bases between them. The DNA of the CDR3 is TGTGCCAGCAGTTCGGGGGACCCCTCTGGAAACACCATATATTTT. This codes for CASSSGDPSGNTIYF.

The chain couples TRBV19 to TRBJ1-2, with TRBD1 as a possible D gene (5 bases). Germline V gene sequence: CDR1 LNHDA, CDR2 SQIVND (reference sequence). This CDR3 has 14 amino acids. V was clipped by 6 bases and J by 3 bases, with 14 bases between them. The CDR3, as DNA: TGTGCCAGTAGCCCGCGAGGGGAAGACTATGGCTACACCTTC. Its translation is CASSPRGEDYGYTF. Variable domain in full (rest from reference TRBV19 and TRBJ1-2): DGGITQSPKYLFRKEGQNVTLSCEQNLNHDAMYWYRQDPGQGLRLIYYSQIVNDFQKGDIAEGYSVSREKKESFPLTVTSAQKNPTAFYLCASSPRGEDYGYTFGSGTRLTVV.

This sequence joins TRBV7-2 and TRBJ2-2; 7 nucleotides align to TRBD1. Germline assignment: CDR1 SGHTA and CDR2 FQGNSA. V was pared by 8 bases and J by 1 base, with 7 bases of the junction left unmatched. The CDR3 contains 15 residues. The CDR3 region has the DNA TGTGCCAGCGAGATTAGGACAGGGAACACCGGGGAGCTGTTTTTT. This encodes CASEIRTGNTGELFF.

The V gene is TRBV2, the J gene TRBJ2-5; 9 nucleotides align to TRBD2. V lost 7 bases and J lost 5; bases outside the gene matches: 14. CDR3 length equals 16 residues. In germline, CDR1 is SNHLY, CDR2 FYNNEI. The DNA of the CDR3 is TGTGCCAGCATAGGAAGCGGGAGGACCTCCTGGGAGACCCAGTACTTC. This encodes CASIGSGRTSWETQYF.

CDR3 loop: CASRVPGQDTDTQYF. CDR3 coding DNA: TGTGCCAGCAGAGTACCGGGACAGGACACAGATACGCAGTATTTT. This chain uses TRBV2 with TRBJ2-3, with 8 bases lining up with TRBD1. Germline V lookup: CDR1 SNHLY, CDR2 FYNNEI. The CDR3 is made up of 15 amino acids. Trimming removed 6 bases from V and 2 bases from J; junction bases left unmatched: 7.

The chain uses TRBV11-2 and TRBJ2-1; D not certain. The germline V gene has CDR1 SGHAT and CDR2 FQNNGV. V was pared by 5 bases and J by 0 bases, with 14 bases between. This CDR3 is 16 amino acids long. CDR3 protein: CASSTRVQGSYNEQFF. CDR3 nucleotide sequence: TGTGCCAGCAGCACCCGCGTTCAAGGCTCCTACAATGAGCAGTTCTTC.

Details on this clone: The identical CDR3 is also encoded by other nucleotide sequences in the sample. The chain is built from TRBV6-5 and TRBJ2-3, with D hard to call. CDR3 length: 12 residues. Deletions cut 5 bases from V and 6 bases from J, with 9 bases between. Germline V gives CDR1 MNHEY, CDR2 SVGAGI. DNA of the CDR3: TGTGCCAGCAGTCCTTCTTGGGATACGCAGTATTTT. Amino acids: CASSPSWDTQYF.

This CDR3 is CASSEGLAGGYTDTQYF. CDR3 nucleotide sequence: TGTGCCAGCAGCGAAGGACTAGCGGGAGGTTACACAGATACGCAGTATTTT. The chain has TRBV21-1 and TRBJ2-3; the listed D gene, TRBD2, was not tested against the DNA. TRBV21-1 is a pseudogene locus. The CDR3 runs to 17 residues.

This clone has a handful of counts. The genes are TRBV29-1 and TRBJ2-2; no clear D gene. The CDR3 loop spans 11 amino acids. CDR1 and CDR2 (germline): SQVTM, ANQGSEA. The V end was cut by 2 bases, the J end by 7 bases, with 5 bases between. The CDR3 nucleotides read TGCAGCGTTGAAAAAGTCGGGGAGCTGTTTTTT. Protein product: CSVEKVGELFF.

This rearrangement joins TRBV9 to TRBJ2-1, with 9 bases matching TRBD2. Germline CDR1 SGDLS, CDR2 YYNGEE. V dropped 3 bases and J dropped 4; count of bases not matched to a gene: 11. CDR3 size: 17 residues. In DNA form, the CDR3 reads TGTGCCAGCAGCGACCTAGTGGGGCTAGCGGGGTACAATGAGCAGTTCTTC. Translated: CASSDLVGLAGYNEQFF.

J is TRBJ1-1 and V is TRBV7-9; D remains unclear. Per germline, CDR1 SEHNR and CDR2 FQNEAQ (reference sequence). The V end was cut by 3 bases, the J end by 4 bases, with 6 bases between. This CDR3 is 12 amino acids long. CDR3 sequence (DNA): TGTGCCAGCAGCTTCGATATCACTGAAGCTTTCTTT. Its protein product is CASSFDITEAFF. The variable domain in full, completed from reference TRBV7-9 and TRBJ1-1, reads DTGVSQNPRHKITKRGQNVTFRCDPISEHNRLYWYRQTLGQGPEFLTYFQNEAQLEKSRLLSDRFSAERPKGSFSTLEIQRTEQGDSAMYLCASSFDITEAFFGQGTRLTVV.

This chain links TRBV18 with TRBJ2-5; D unclear. The CDR3 extends over 14 amino acids. Trimming shortened V by 1 base and J by 5 bases, and 11 bases separated the two germline ends. Germline V lookup: CDR1 KGHSH, CDR2 LQKENI. Here the CDR3 DNA reads TGTGCCAGCTCACCACAGGGTCTTGGTGAGACCCAGTACTTC. Encoded protein: CASSPQGLGETQYF.

The chain couples TRBV4-1 to TRBJ2-7; 7 bases map to TRBD1. The CDR3 has 14 amino acids. Germline assignment: CDR1 MGHRA and CDR2 YSYEKL. V trimming: 4 bases; J trimming: 4 bases; junction bases outside the gene matches: 7. CDR3 nucleotide sequence: TGCGCCAGCAGCCTCGAGACAGGGACATACGAGCAGTACTTC. It codes for CASSLETGTYEQYF.

The chain couples TRBV27 to TRBJ2-1; D may be TRBD2 (6 bases). Deletions cut 5 bases from V and 3 bases from J, with 11 bases between. Germline CDR1 is MNHEY and CDR2 is SMNVEV (reference sequence). The CDR3 has 14 residues. The CDR3 nucleotides read TGTGCCAGCAGTACATTAGCGGACTACAATGAGCAGTTCTTC. Translating it yields CASSTLADYNEQFF.

This clone was picked up one time. The chain has TRBV6-5 and TRBJ2-7, with D uncertain. The CDR3 is made up of 11 amino acids. V lost 7 bases, J lost 7 bases, and 11 bases lay in between. The V gene's germline CDR1 is MNHEY and CDR2 SVGAGI. CDR3 loop: CASKISFEQYF. The CDR3 bases are TGTGCCAGCAAGATCTCCTTTGAGCAGTACTTC.

V and J are TRBV28 and TRBJ2-1, with D maybe TRBD2 (5 bases). Germline V gene lookup returns CDR1 MDHEN and CDR2 SYDVKM. The CDR3 consists of 15 residues. V was clipped by 3 bases and J by 4 bases, with 13 bases between them. For the CDR3, the DNA is TGTGCCAGCAGTTTTACCCAGCGGAGATACAATGAGCAGTTCTTC. It specifies CASSFTQRRYNEQFF.

The chain links TRBV6-1 to TRBJ2-7; TRBD1 matches 9 bases. V dropped 10 bases and J dropped 6; count of bases not matched to a gene: 13. Germline V gene sequence: CDR1 MNHNS, CDR2 SASEGT. This CDR3 comprises 14 residues. The CDR3 DNA reads as TGTGCCATCGAAATAACAGGGGGCTTGATCGAGCAGTACTTC. Translating it yields CAIEITGGLIEQYF.

The chain joins TRBV19 to TRBJ2-1, with D uncertain. V dropped 1 base and J dropped 3 bases, with 7 bases sitting between them. This CDR3 comprises 14 residues. Germline CDR1 and CDR2: LNHDA and SQIVND (reference sequence). The CDR3 DNA is TGTGCCAGTAGTATAGGAAGTCTCTACAATGAGCAGTTCTTC. Amino acids: CASSIGSLYNEQFF.

This chain uses TRBV19 with TRBJ1-2, with D possibly matching TRBD1 (6 bases). V shed 5 bases and J shed 0 bases, with 7 bases lying between them. The CDR3 has 13 residues. CDR1 is LNHDA and CDR2 is SQIVND in the germline V gene (reference sequence). CDR3 nucleotide sequence: TGTGCCAGTAGTTACAGGGCTAACTATGGCTACACCTTC. It is translated as CASSYRANYGYTF.

The CDR3 loop reads CASSGEQGAEQFF. In nucleotides, the CDR3 is TGTGCCAGCAGTGGGGAACAGGGCGCTGAGCAGTTCTTC. This rearrangement joins TRBV2 to TRBJ2-1, with a tentative D call TRBD1 (6 bases). V was cut by 4 bases and J by 9 bases, with 13 bases left in between. CDR3 size: 13 residues. Germline assignment: CDR1 SNHLY and CDR2 FYNNEI.

V gene TRBV18 combines with J gene TRBJ2-7; no firm D call. The CDR3 is 12 residues long. The germline gives CDR1 KGHSH, CDR2 LQKENI. V lost 2 bases to trimming and J lost 2 bases, with 4 bases between them. CDR3 nucleotides: TGTGCCAGCTCACCAGTCGCCTACGAGCAGTACTTC. Translating gives CASSPVAYEQYF. The whole variable domain, filled in from reference TRBV18 and TRBJ2-7, reads NAGVMQNPRHLVRRRGQEARLRCSPMKGHSHVYWYRQLPEEGLKFMVYLQKENIIDESGMPKERFSAEFPKEGPSILRIQQVVRGDSAAYFCASSPVAYEQYFGPGTRLTVT.

The chain joins TRBV6-5 to TRBJ1-2; D not resolved. Deletions cut 5 bases from V and 2 bases from J, with 12 bases between. The germline gives CDR1 MNHEY, CDR2 SVGAGI. This CDR3 region has 14 residues. The CDR3 sequence is CASSQDLENYGYTF. In DNA, the CDR3 is TGTGCCAGCAGTCAAGACCTGGAAAACTATGGCTACACCTTC.

The chain employs TRBV29-1 and TRBJ1-1, with 7 bases fitting TRBD1. CDR1 and CDR2 from the germline V gene are SQVTM and ANQGSEA. Trimming removed 5 bases from V and 3 bases from J; junction bases left unmatched: 6. The CDR3 is made up of 13 amino acids. CDR3 region: CSVRGTADTEAFF. For the CDR3, the DNA is TGCAGCGTTAGGGGGACAGCCGACACTGAAGCTTTCTTT.

The V and J genes are TRBV28 and TRBJ2-7, with D tentatively TRBD1 or TRBD2 (6 bases each). The CDR3 loop spans 15 amino acids. Trimming cost V 7 bases and J 4 bases, with 20 bases left between them. The V gene's germline CDR1 is MDHEN and CDR2 SYDVKM. The CDR3 here is CASTPGPGAIYEQYF. Here the CDR3 DNA reads TGTGCCAGCACCCCGGGCCCGGGGGCAATATACGAGCAGTACTTC.

This sequence joins TRBV18 and TRBJ1-5; TRBD1 agrees at 7 bases. This CDR3 spans 18 amino acids. V lost 3 bases, J lost 1 base, and 12 bases stayed unmatched. The germline V gene has CDR1 KGHSH and CDR2 LQKENI. In nucleotides, the CDR3 is TGTGCCAGCTCACCTAACAGGGGAGGCACAGGGAGCAATCAGCCCCAGCATTTT. Its protein product is CASSPNRGGTGSNQPQHF. The complete variable domain, with remaining parts taken from reference TRBV18 and TRBJ1-5, reads NAGVMQNPRHLVRRRGQEARLRCSPMKGHSHVYWYRQLPEEGLKFMVYLQKENIIDESGMPKERFSAEFPKEGPSILRIQQVVRGDSAAYFCASSPNRGGTGSNQPQHFGDGTRLSIL.

The rearrangement joins TRBV6-5 to TRBJ1-5; D possibly corresponds to TRBD1 (6 bases). CDR1 and CDR2 (germline): MNHEY, SVGAGI. Trimming removed 5 bases at V and 3 bases at J, with 8 bases between. The CDR3 has 13 residues. The CDR3 loop is CASSRQDNQPQHF. CDR3 sequence (DNA): TGTGCCAGCAGTCGACAGGACAATCAGCCCCAGCATTTT.

The chain combines TRBV4-1 with TRBJ2-7; D is perhaps TRBD1 (6 bases). The CDR3 sequence is 16 residues long. V lost 6 bases and J lost 0, with 18 bases in between. Germline CDR1 and CDR2: MGHRA and YSYEKL. CDR3 protein: CASSRDTTTASYEQYF. For the CDR3, the DNA is TGCGCCAGCAGTCGGGACACAACTACCGCCTCCTACGAGCAGTACTTC.

This sequence joins TRBV7-8 and TRBJ2-1; 8 nucleotides align to TRBD1. CDR3 length: 16 amino acids. The J segment lost 1 base and the V segment lost 5 bases, leaving 7 bases of the junction unmatched. Germline V lookup: CDR1 SGHVS, CDR2 FQNEAQ. CDR3 sequence (DNA): TGTGCCAGCAGCCAAAAAGACAGGGGTTCCTACAATGAGCAGTTCTTC. Its protein product is CASSQKDRGSYNEQFF.

This clone has a handful of counts. CDR3 nucleotide sequence: TGTGCCAGCAGTCTACCGCCGTCGGGCACAGATACGCAGTATTTT. It specifies CASSLPPSGTDTQYF. This chain links TRBV28 with TRBJ2-3, with D unclear. Trimming took off 5 bases at V and 1 base at J, with 13 bases between the two ends. The germline V gene encodes CDR1 MDHEN and CDR2 SYDVKM. CDR3 length: 15 amino acids.

This rearrangement joins TRBV18 to TRBJ2-6; a possible D gene is TRBD1 (6 bases). Trimming stripped 3 bases from V and 1 base from J, with 13 bases between. CDR1 and CDR2 (germline): KGHSH, LQKENI. The CDR3 runs 17 residues. Here the CDR3 reads CASSPTGLHSGANVLTF. The CDR3, as DNA: TGTGCCAGCTCACCTACAGGGCTGCATTCTGGGGCCAACGTCCTGACTTTC.

This chain connects TRBV29-1 to TRBJ2-7; no firm D call. V was pared by 6 bases and J by 2 bases, with 8 bases between. There are 11 residues in the CDR3. Germline V gives CDR1 SQVTM, CDR2 ANQGSEA. In nucleotides, the CDR3 is TGCAGCGTGACCCAGCCCTACGAGCAGTACTTC. Its protein product is CSVTQPYEQYF.

The V gene is TRBV19, the J gene TRBJ2-7; TRBD2 agrees at 9 bases. This CDR3 contains 18 residues. The V gene end was trimmed by 1 base and the J gene end by 1 base; junction bases not matched to a gene: 11. The germline V gene has CDR1 LNHDA and CDR2 SQIVND (reference sequence). The CDR3 loop is CASSIASASAGGSYEQYF. DNA for the CDR3: TGTGCCAGTAGTATAGCCTCCGCTAGCGCGGGAGGGTCCTACGAGCAGTACTTC.